Presented here are 20 T cell receptor beta chains from one specimen sequenced in a study of PD-1 blockade in classical Hodgkin lymphoma. All patients experienced relapse after autologous stem cell transplantation, and brentuximab vedotin exposure was variable. Libraries were prepared by immunoSEQ multiplex PCR; TCRdb keeps only in-frame clonotypes and omits some of them. The table includes about 150,000 clones, nearly 80% detected once. Specimen: peripheral blood mononuclear cells (PBMCs), collected before the second cycle of nivolumab. The receptor set was obtained from a human donor with classical Hodgkin lymphoma.

The genes are TRBV7-3 and TRBJ2-4; D is unclear. The germline CDR1 and CDR2 sequences are SGHTA and FQGTGA. This CDR3 contains 18 residues. V lost 2 bases and J lost 2, with 19 bases in between. CDR3 bases: TGTGCCAGCAGCTTAGGAAGAGAAAGGACCCCTACCAAAAACATTCAGTACTTC. The encoded protein is CASSLGRERTPTKNIQYF.

This clone was detected a few times. V and J are TRBV18 and TRBJ1-1; no reliable D call. The CDR3 consists of 14 residues. Germline V gene sequence: CDR1 KGHSH, CDR2 LQKENI. V lost 0 bases to trimming and J lost 2 bases, with 7 bases between them. The CDR3 loop is CASSPPVGNTEAFF. As DNA, the CDR3 is TGTGCCAGCTCACCACCGGTCGGAAACACTGAAGCTTTCTTT.

This chain uses TRBV29-1 with TRBJ2-7; TRBD1 or TRBD2 may be the D gene (5 bases each). This CDR3 spans 14 amino acids. Trimming removed 7 bases from V and 5 bases from J, with 21 bases in between. Germline assignment: CDR1 SQVTM and CDR2 ANQGSEA. This CDR3 is CSARRLAGQDEQYF. CDR3 nucleotides: TGCAGCGCCAGGAGGCTAGCAGGGCAGGACGAGCAGTACTTC.

The rearrangement uses TRBV11-2 and TRBJ2-7; 10 nucleotides line up with TRBD2. The CDR3 length is 15 residues. CDR1 and CDR2 (germline): SGHAT, FQNNGV. V lost 3 bases to trimming and J lost 0 bases; unmatched junction nucleotides: 2. CDR3 sequence reads: CASSFLAGVSYEQYF. The DNA of the CDR3 is TGTGCCAGCAGCTTCCTAGCGGGGGTCTCCTACGAGCAGTACTTC. Looking up the rest from reference TRBV11-2 and TRBJ2-7 gives the full variable domain: EAGVAQSPRYKIIEKRQSVAFWCNPISGHATLYWYQQILGQGPKLLIQFQNNGVVDDSQLPKDRFSAERLKGVDSTLKIQPAKLEDSAVYLCASSFLAGVSYEQYFGPGTRLTVT.

This clone appeared a few times. The CDR3 protein is CASSMDRGMHQPQHF. CDR3 coding DNA: TGTGCCAGTAGTATGGACAGGGGGATGCATCAGCCCCAGCATTTT. This sequence joins TRBV19 and TRBJ1-5; the match to TRBD1 covers 10 bases. Germline V gene lookup returns CDR1 LNHDA and CDR2 SQIVND (reference sequence). CDR3 length equals 15 residues. J was trimmed by 5 bases and V by 3 bases; bases with no gene match: 4. The full variable domain, rest sourced from reference TRBV19 and TRBJ1-5, is DGGITQSPKYLFRKEGQNVTLSCEQNLNHDAMYWYRQDPGQGLRLIYYSQIVNDFQKGDIAEGYSVSREKKESFPLTVTSAQKNPTAFYLCASSMDRGMHQPQHFGDGTRLSIL.

This clone was recorded once. The CDR3, as DNA: TGTGCCAGCAGTGAAAAAAAATGGGGGGTATCTAATGAAAAACTGTTTTTT. Its translation is CASSEKKWGVSNEKLFF. This chain uses TRBV6-1 with TRBJ1-4; weak D call: TRBD1 (5 bases). This CDR3 comprises 17 residues. Between the trimmed V and J ends, which lost 2 bases and 3 bases, there was a span of 16 bases. Germline CDR1 reads MNHNS; CDR2 reads SASEGT.

The gene calls are TRBV5-1 and TRBJ2-7; 9 nucleotides align to TRBD1. Germline loops: CDR1 SGHRS, CDR2 YFSETQ. This CDR3 has 15 amino acids. Germline trimming cut 0 bases from V and 3 bases from J; bases unmatched to any gene: 4. The CDR3 here is CASSLGPGQGYEQYF. Written as DNA, the CDR3 is TGCGCCAGCAGCTTGGGGCCGGGACAGGGCTACGAGCAGTACTTC.

This clone was found a few times. V usage is TRBV5-6 and J usage is TRBJ1-5, with D perhaps matching TRBD1 (5 bases). CDR3 length: 15 residues. Germline CDR1 SGHDT, CDR2 YYEEEE. Trimming pared 4 bases from V and 7 bases from J, leaving 18 bases between. The CDR3 coding sequence is TGTGCCAGCAGCCGCGGTGGGGTTGCAGGGCAGCCCCAGCATTTT. Translating gives CASSRGGVAGQPQHF.

The rearrangement uses TRBV5-8 and TRBJ1-4; D gene ambiguous. V was shortened by 0 bases and J by 0 bases, with 6 bases between the two germline ends. The CDR3 loop spans 15 amino acids. In germline, CDR1 is SGHTS, CDR2 YDEGEE. The DNA of the CDR3 is TGTGCCAGCAGCTTGGGGGCAGCAACTAATGAAAAACTGTTTTTT. Encoded protein: CASSLGAATNEKLFF.

V usage is TRBV19 and J usage is TRBJ2-3; D perhaps matches TRBD1 (5 bases). The CDR3 is made up of 13 amino acids. Germline loops: CDR1 LNHDA, CDR2 SQIVND (reference sequence). Trimming shortened V by 0 bases and J by 7 bases, and 8 bases separated the two germline ends. Here the CDR3 DNA reads TGTGCCAGTAGTATAGATCAGGGAAATACGCAGTATTTT. This encodes CASSIDQGNTQYF. Full variable domain (missing parts from reference TRBV19 and TRBJ2-3): DGGITQSPKYLFRKEGQNVTLSCEQNLNHDAMYWYRQDPGQGLRLIYYSQIVNDFQKGDIAEGYSVSREKKESFPLTVTSAQKNPTAFYLCASSIDQGNTQYFGPGTRLTVL.

The chain employs TRBV10-3 and TRBJ2-2, with D hard to call. CDR3 length equals 13 residues. Between the trimmed V and J ends, which lost 2 bases and 5 bases, there was a span of 6 bases. The germline CDR1 and CDR2 sequences are ENHRY and SYGVKD. CDR3 residues: CAISEAPTGELFF. The CDR3 nucleotides read TGTGCCATCAGTGAGGCCCCGACCGGGGAGCTGTTTTTT.

This rearrangement joins TRBV18 to TRBJ1-2; no reliable D call. CDR3 length equals 14 residues. Germline CDR1 and CDR2: KGHSH and LQKENI. Deletions cut 1 base from V and 3 bases from J, with 9 bases between. Here the CDR3 reads CASSPQETYYGYTF. The CDR3 DNA reads TGTGCCAGCTCACCACAGGAGACATACTATGGCTACACCTTC.

This chain uses TRBV5-1 with TRBJ1-3; D call uncertain. The ends were cut back, 2 bases at V and 4 bases at J, with 7 bases in the middle. The CDR3 contains 13 residues. Germline assignment: CDR1 SGHRS and CDR2 YFSETQ. Written as DNA, the CDR3 is TGCGCCAGCAGCTTCGCGGACGGAAACACCATATATTTT. It codes for CASSFADGNTIYF. Combining the CDR3 with reference TRBV5-1 and TRBJ1-3 gives the whole variable domain KAGVTQTPRYLIKTRGQQVTLSCSPISGHRSVSWYQQTPGQGLQFLFEYFSETQRNKGNFPGRFSGRQFSNSRSEMNVSTLELGDSALYLCASSFADGNTIYFGEGSWLTVV.

This clone is a singleton in its sample. V is TRBV4-1 and J is TRBJ1-6, with D unclear. CDR3 length: 15 amino acids. Germline V gene data show CDR1 as MGHRA and CDR2 as YSYEKL. With 3 bases removed from V and 7 bases from J, the gap between germline ends came to 13 bases. CDR3: CASSHPSLSNSPLHF. In DNA form, the CDR3 reads TGCGCCAGCAGCCACCCAAGCCTTTCCAATTCACCCCTCCACTTT.

The chain carries TRBV6-5 and TRBJ1-5; possible D gene TRBD1, 5 bases. Trimming took off 0 bases at V and 2 bases at J, with 8 bases between the two ends. Germline V gene data show CDR1 as MNHEY and CDR2 as SVGAGI. The CDR3 extends over 15 amino acids. CDR3: CASSYSRARNQPQHF. The CDR3 DNA reads TGTGCCAGCAGTTACTCCAGGGCCCGCAATCAGCCCCAGCATTTT.

CDR3 loop: CASSIDRLYGYTF. The DNA for the CDR3 is TGTGCCAGTAGTATTGACCGACTTTATGGCTACACCTTC. The chain joins TRBV19 to TRBJ1-2; D is ambiguous. Germline V CDR1 and CDR2: LNHDA, SQIVND (reference sequence). The CDR3 length is 13 residues. V shed 3 bases and J shed 5 bases, with 10 bases lying between them.

The chain couples TRBV19 to TRBJ1-6; no reliable D call. Germline V gene data show CDR1 as LNHDA and CDR2 as SQIVND (reference sequence). The ends were cut back, 2 bases at V and 10 bases at J, with 12 bases in the middle. CDR3 length equals 14 residues. CDR3 DNA sequence: TGTGCCAGTAGTATAAGTCATTCGATGTCACCCCTCCACTTT. Translating it yields CASSISHSMSPLHF.

This chain joins TRBV4-2 and TRBJ1-4; 7 positions agree with TRBD1. The CDR3 sequence is 13 residues long. V dropped 4 bases and J dropped 5; count of bases not matched to a gene: 1. The germline V gene has CDR1 LGHNA and CDR2 YNFKEQ. CDR3 sequence (DNA): TGTGCCAGCAGCCCACAGGGGAATGAAAAACTGTTTTTT. Protein sequence: CASSPQGNEKLFF.

The chain is built from TRBV2 and TRBJ2-7, with 7 bases aligning to TRBD2. The junction had 15 bases not matched to a gene; V was cut back by 5 bases and J by 5 bases. Germline V gives CDR1 SNHLY, CDR2 FYNNEI. CDR3 length equals 16 residues. The CDR3 region has the DNA TGTGCCAGCAGTCCTGAAGCGGGGCCTTTTGTCGACGAGCAGTACTTC. Its translation is CASSPEAGPFVDEQYF. Full variable domain (outside the CDR3, taken from reference TRBV2 and TRBJ2-7): EPEVTQTPSHQVTQMGQEVILRCVPISNHLYFYWYRQILGQKVEFLVSFYNNEISEKSEIFDDQFSVERPDGSNFTLKIRSTKLEDSAMYFCASSPEAGPFVDEQYFGPGTRLTVT.

This chain links TRBV4-2 with TRBJ2-4; TRBD2 aligns across 7 bases. Germline assignment: CDR1 LGHNA and CDR2 YNFKEQ. The CDR3 extends over 13 amino acids. Trimming at V came to 4 bases and at J to 7 bases, leaving 4 bases not matched to a gene. The CDR3 bases are TGTGCCAGCAGCCCCCAAGCGGGGAACATTCAGTACTTC. Its protein product is CASSPQAGNIQYF.